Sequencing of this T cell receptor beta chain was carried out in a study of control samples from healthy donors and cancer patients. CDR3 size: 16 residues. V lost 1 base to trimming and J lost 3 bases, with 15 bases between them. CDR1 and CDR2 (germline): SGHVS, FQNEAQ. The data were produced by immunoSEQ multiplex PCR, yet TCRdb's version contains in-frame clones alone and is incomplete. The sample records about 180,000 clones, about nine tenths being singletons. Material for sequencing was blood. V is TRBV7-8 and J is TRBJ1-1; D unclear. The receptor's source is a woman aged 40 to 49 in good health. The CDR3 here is CASSLVGNAGHTEAFF. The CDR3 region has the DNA TGTGCCAGCAGCTTAGTCGGGAATGCCGGGCACACTGAAGCTTTCTTT.